This TCR beta chain was sequenced in a study of blood T cell repertoires in COVID-19. This clone was detected only once. The V end lost 5 bases, the J end lost 1 base, and 17 bases lay between the germline ends. The germline CDR1 and CDR2 sequences are LNHDA and SQIVND (reference sequence). The CDR3 is 16 amino acids. TCRdb's table, derived via immunoSEQ multiplex PCR, lists solely in-frame clones and lacks some. This table holds 310,000 or so clones, about 91% found once. The sequence came from a woman in her thirties or forties who had recovered from COVID-19. The J gene is TRBJ1-1, the V gene TRBV19, with a weak D call TRBD1 (6 bases). Sequenced sample: PBMCs or T cells enriched from blood (not recorded which). Written as DNA, the CDR3 is TGTGCCAGTAGTCTCCAAACCGCGACAGGGAACACTGAAGCTTTCTTT. Translating gives CASSLQTATGNTEAFF.